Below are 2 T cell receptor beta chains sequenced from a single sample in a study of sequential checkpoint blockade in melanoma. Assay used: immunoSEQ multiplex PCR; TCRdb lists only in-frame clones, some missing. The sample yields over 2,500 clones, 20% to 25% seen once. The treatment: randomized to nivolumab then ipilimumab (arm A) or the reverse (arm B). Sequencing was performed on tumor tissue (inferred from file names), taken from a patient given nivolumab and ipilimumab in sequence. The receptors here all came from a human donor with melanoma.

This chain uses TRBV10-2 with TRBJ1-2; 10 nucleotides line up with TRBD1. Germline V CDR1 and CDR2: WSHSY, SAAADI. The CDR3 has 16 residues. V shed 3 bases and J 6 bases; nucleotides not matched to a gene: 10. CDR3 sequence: CASSDGTDRGNNGYTF. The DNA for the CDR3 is TGCGCCAGCAGTGACGGGACGGACAGGGGGAATAATGGCTACACCTTC.

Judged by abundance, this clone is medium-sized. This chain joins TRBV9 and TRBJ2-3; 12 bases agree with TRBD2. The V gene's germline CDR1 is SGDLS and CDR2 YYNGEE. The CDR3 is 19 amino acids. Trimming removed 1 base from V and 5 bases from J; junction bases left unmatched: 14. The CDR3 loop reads CASSVPTQQTSGGIDTQYF. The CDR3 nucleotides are TGTGCCAGCAGCGTACCCACCCAGCAGACTAGCGGGGGCATAGATACGCAGTATTTT.